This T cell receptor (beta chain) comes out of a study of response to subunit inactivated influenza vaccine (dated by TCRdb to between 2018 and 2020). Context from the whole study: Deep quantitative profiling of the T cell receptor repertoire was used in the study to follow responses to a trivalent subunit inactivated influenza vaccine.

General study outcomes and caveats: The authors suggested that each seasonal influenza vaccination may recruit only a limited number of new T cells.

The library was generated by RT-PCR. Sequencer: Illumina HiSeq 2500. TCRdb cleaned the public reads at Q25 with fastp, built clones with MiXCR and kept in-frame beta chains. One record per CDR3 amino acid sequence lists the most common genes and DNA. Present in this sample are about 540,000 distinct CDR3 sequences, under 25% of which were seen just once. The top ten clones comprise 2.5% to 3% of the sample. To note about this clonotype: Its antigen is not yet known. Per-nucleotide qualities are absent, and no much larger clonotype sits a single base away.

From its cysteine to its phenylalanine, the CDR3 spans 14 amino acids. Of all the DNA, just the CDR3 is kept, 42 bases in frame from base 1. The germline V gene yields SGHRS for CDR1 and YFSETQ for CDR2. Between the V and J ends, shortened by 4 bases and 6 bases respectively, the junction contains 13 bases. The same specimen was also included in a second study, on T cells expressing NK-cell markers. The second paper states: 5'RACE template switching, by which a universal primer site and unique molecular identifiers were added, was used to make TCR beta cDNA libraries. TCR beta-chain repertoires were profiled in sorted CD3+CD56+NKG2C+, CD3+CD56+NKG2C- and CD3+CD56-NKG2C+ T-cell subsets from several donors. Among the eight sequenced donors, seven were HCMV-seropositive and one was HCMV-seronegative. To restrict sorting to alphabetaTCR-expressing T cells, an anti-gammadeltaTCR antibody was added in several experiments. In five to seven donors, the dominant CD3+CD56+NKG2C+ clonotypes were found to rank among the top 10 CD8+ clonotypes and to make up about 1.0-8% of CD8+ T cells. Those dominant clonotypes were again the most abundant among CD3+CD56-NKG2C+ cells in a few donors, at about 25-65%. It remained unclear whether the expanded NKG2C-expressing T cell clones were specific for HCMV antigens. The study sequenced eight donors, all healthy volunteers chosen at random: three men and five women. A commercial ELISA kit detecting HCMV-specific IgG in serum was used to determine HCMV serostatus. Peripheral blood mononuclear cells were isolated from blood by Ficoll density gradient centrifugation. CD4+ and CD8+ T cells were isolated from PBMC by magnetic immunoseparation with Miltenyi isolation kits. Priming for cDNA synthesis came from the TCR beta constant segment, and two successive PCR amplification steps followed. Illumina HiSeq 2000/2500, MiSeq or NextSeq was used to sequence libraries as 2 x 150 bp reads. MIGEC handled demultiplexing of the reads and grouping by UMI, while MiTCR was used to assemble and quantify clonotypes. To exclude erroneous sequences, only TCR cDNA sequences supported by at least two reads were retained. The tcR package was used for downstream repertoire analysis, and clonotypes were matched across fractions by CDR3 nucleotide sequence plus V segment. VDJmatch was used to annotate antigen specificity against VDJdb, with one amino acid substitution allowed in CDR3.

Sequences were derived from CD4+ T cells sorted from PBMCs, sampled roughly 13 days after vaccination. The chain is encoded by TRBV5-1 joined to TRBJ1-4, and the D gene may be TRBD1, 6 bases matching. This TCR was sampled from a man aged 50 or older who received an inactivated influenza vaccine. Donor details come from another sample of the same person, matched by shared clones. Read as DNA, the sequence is TGCGCCAGCAGCCAGGTGGCAGGGGATGAAAAACTGTTTTTT. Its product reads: CASSQVAGDEKLFF.